The rows below give T cell receptor beta chains drawn from one sample of a study of regulatory T cells in long-lasting Graves disease. Using its own MiXCR run on the multiplex PCR reads, TCRdb lists one record per CDR3 protein. The sample records 680,000 or so distinct CDR3 sequences, less than 20% being singletons. These same data were also listed under a study on T cells in Graves' hyperthyroidism and ophthalmopathy.

This specimen was peripheral blood mononuclear cells (PBMCs), taken at new diagnosis, from a patient treated with antithyroid drugs. These receptors originate from a woman aged 25 to 39 with Graves disease. CDR3s include the opening cysteine and the closing phenylalanine or tryptophan. D genes are given only for firm matches. Only some rows state a clone size, as once, few, many or a class for expanded clones.

V gene	clone size	D gene	J gene	CDR3 DNA	CDR3 protein
TRBV6-1	few	-	TRBJ1-2	TGTGCCAGCACGGGCAGCGGCTATGGCTACACCTTC	CASTGSGYGYTF
TRBV19	-	TRBD1	TRBJ2-7	TGTGCCAGTAGTCCGAACCCGGGACAGGCACTGTACGAGCAGTACTTC	CASSPNPGQALYEQYF
TRBV5-1	-	-	TRBJ2-7	TGCGCCAGCGCCCATGGAGGGGAGTCCTACGAGCAGTACTTC	CASAHGGESYEQYF
TRBV9	few	TRBD1	TRBJ2-5	TGTGCCAGCAGCGTAGAGGGGACAGACCAAGAGACCCAGTACTTC	CASSVEGTDQETQYF
TRBV28	-	-	TRBJ1-2	TGTGCCAGCAGTTTATCTTTACAGGCCTATGGCTACACCTTC	CASSLSLQAYGYTF
TRBV27	many	TRBD1	TRBJ2-5	TGTGCCAGCGCGCGAGGGACAGGGGGTGGAGAGACCCAGTACTTC	CASARGTGGGETQYF
TRBV30	-	TRBD1	TRBJ2-7	TGTGCCTGGAGTAGGGGACAGGGGTACGACGAGCAGTACTTC	CAWSRGQGYDEQYF
TRBV28	-	-	TRBJ1-1	TGTGCCAGCCATTGGCGTAACACTGAAGCTTTCTTT	CASHWRNTEAFF
TRBV7-2	many	TRBD2	TRBJ2-5	TGTGCCAGCAGCTTACTACAGGGGACTAGCGGGAGGGAGACCCAGTACTTC	CASSLLQGTSGRETQYF
TRBV5-1	few	-	TRBJ2-5	TGCGCCAGCAGCATAGGACAGATCCAAGAGACCCAGTACTTC	CASSIGQIQETQYF
TRBV29-1	many	-	TRBJ1-1	TGCAGCGTTGATCGGGTTGGAACTGAAGCTTTCTTT	CSVDRVGTEAFF
TRBV11-3	-	-	TRBJ2-7	TGTGCCAGCAGCAGGGGACGGTCGAGCTCCTACGAGCAGTACTTC	CASSRGRSSSYEQYF
TRBV15	few	-	TRBJ2-7	TGTGCCACCAGGCACGGACGCCAGTCCGTCTACGAGCAGTACTTC	CATRHGRQSVYEQYF
TRBV27	many	-	TRBJ1-2	TGTGCCAGCAGCAGCATTACCCAACCTGGCTACACCTTC	CASSSITQPGYTF
TRBV7-9	-	TRBD2	TRBJ2-7	TGTGCCAGCAGCTTAGGAGTAACAGCGGGGATTGAGTACTTC	CASSLGVTAGIEYF
TRBV28	many	TRBD1	TRBJ1-1	TGTGCCAGCAGTGATATGGGACAGGGGGCCGGAGCTTTCTTT	CASSDMGQGAGAFF
TRBV28	many	-	TRBJ2-7	TGTGCCAGCAGTTCGTGGTACGAGCAGTACTTC	CASSSWYEQYF
TRBV7-8	-	-	TRBJ2-1	TGTGCCAGCAGCTTAGTTGGCGGGAAGTCAACCGGTGAGCAGTTCTTC	CASSLVGGKSTGEQFF
TRBV20-1	many	TRBD1	TRBJ1-1	TGCAGTGTTCAGGGGGGAGAAGCTTTCTTT	CSVQGGEAFF
TRBV20-1	once	-	TRBJ1-2	TGCAGTGCTGGGTCGGGGGGAAGCTACACCTTC	CSAGSGGSYTF
TRBV11-2	many	-	TRBJ1-2	TGTGCCAGCGGGTCGGCAGGAGGGTACACCTTC	CASGSAGGYTF
TRBV7-2	many	-	TRBJ2-1	TGTGCCAGCAGCTTAGAAGGTCGTCCCCGCAATGAGCAGTTCTTC	CASSLEGRPRNEQFF
TRBV5-1	many	-	TRBJ1-5	TGCGCCAGCTCACTGGAAGACTGGGCGAGTCACAATCAGCCCCAGCATTTT	CASSLEDWASHNQPQHF
TRBV19	-	-	TRBJ2-1	TGTGCCAGTAGTATGGGTCGGTGGGGGTCCGGGCAGTTCTTC	CASSMGRWGSGQFF
TRBV5-4	-	-	TRBJ1-2	TGTGCCAGCAGCTTTTCGCAGAATCCAGGCTACACCTTC	CASSFSQNPGYTF
TRBV29-1	few	TRBD1	TRBJ1-2	TGCAGCGTACCGGGACAGGGGTTCTATGGCTACACCTTC	CSVPGQGFYGYTF
TRBV24-1	few	-	TRBJ2-5	TGTGCCACCAGTGACTTCAGGGGACGCGGACCAATGACCCAGTACTTC	CATSDFRGRGPMTQYF
TRBV6-2/TRBV6-3	-	-	TRBJ1-1	TGTGCCAGCAGTTACTCGCGGCGGAGGAACACTGAAGCTTTCTTT	CASSYSRRRNTEAFF
TRBV3-1	few	TRBD1	TRBJ2-5	TGTGCCAGCACCCAGCGGACAGGACTCCAAGAGACCCAGTACTTC	CASTQRTGLQETQYF
TRBV6-1	-	-	TRBJ2-5	TGTGCCAGCAGACGGTCTATAGGGGTCGGAGAGACCCAGTACTTC	CASRRSIGVGETQYF
TRBV28	many	-	TRBJ2-1	TGTGCCAGCAGTTTTTCGGGTAGCGTCATTGAGCAGTTCTTC	CASSFSGSVIEQFF
TRBV19	many	-	TRBJ2-7	TGTGCCAGTAGTATGTCACAGGGCTCCTACGAGCAGTACTTC	CASSMSQGSYEQYF